The present TCR beta chain was sequenced within a study of read filtering for tumor transcriptome and immune sequencing. This CDR3 contains 15 residues. Trimming left V 3 bases short and J 7 bases short, with 18 bases between. The germline CDR1 and CDR2 sequences are SGHTA and FQGNSA. Details on this clonotype: Possible read error: a much larger clone is one base away.

From roughly 390 ng of RNA, a library with molecular barcoded alpha/delta and beta/gamma adaptors was made. TCRdb itself ran the reads through MiXCR, one entry per CDR3 protein. The sample records about 46,000 distinct CDR3 sequences, 12% being singletons. The chain carries TRBV7-2 and TRBJ2-5; a possible D gene is TRBD2 (5 bases). The sample consisted of a population of CD138-negative cells sorted from bone marrow. The TCR originated in a donor at least 40 years old with multiple myeloma. The CDR3 DNA reads TGTGCCAGCAGCTTTTCCTATGGAAGGGCGGGGACCCAGTACTTC. It encodes CASSFSYGRAGTQYF. The full variable domain, in which reference TRBV7-2 and TRBJ2-5 provide the parts outside the CDR3, is GAGVSQSPSNKVTEKGKDVELRCDPISGHTALYWYRQSLGQGLEFLIYFQGNSAPDKSGLPSDRFSAERTGGSVSTLTIQRTQQEDSAVYLCASSFSYGRAGTQYFGPGTRLLVL.